Included here is one T cell receptor (beta chain) sequence, with context. Its antigen is not identified. Sequence at one end of the junction differs from germline and may be a read error. The sample belongs to a study of OX40 agonist ivuxolimab in advanced cancers. Study summary: A mean age of roughly 62 years, range roughly 20 to 85, was recorded, and under 85% were male.

Study results and caveats: Both blood CD4+ and CD8+ T cells showed clonal growth by week 6 at 0.1 to 3.0 mg/kg.

Method: immunoSEQ multiplex PCR; TCRdb's copy keeps in-frame clones and lacks some. The table lists about 49,000 clones, 70% to 85% of them singletons. This CDR3 spans 14 amino acids. Germline loops: CDR1 SNHLY, CDR2 FYNNEI. The chain is built from TRBV2 and TRBJ2-1; D remains unclear. The sequencing used CD4+ or CD8+ T cells sorted from blood, collected in a trial of the OX40 agonist ivuxolimab. This sequence originates from an adult with an advanced solid tumor such as melanoma, head and neck, liver or kidney cancer. DNA of the CDR3: TGTGCCAGCAGTCTGGAACGTGGTTACACTGAGCAGTTCTTC. This encodes CASSLERGYTEQFF.